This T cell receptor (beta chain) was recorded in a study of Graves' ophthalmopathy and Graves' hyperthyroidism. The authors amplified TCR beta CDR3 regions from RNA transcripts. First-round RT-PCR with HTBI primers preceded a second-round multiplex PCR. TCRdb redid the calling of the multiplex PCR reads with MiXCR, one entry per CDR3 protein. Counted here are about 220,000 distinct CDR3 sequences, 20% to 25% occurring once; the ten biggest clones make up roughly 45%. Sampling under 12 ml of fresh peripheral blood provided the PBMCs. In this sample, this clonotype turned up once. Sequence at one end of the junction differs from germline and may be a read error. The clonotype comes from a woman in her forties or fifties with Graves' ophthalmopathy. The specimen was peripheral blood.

The DNA for the CDR3 is TGTGCCAGCAGCCTAGTACAGGGTTATGGCTACAACTTC. Translating gives CASSLVQGYGYNF. This chain links TRBV3-1 with TRBJ1-2; TRBD1 is a possible D gene (6 bases). The CDR3 is 13 residues long. Germline lookup yields CDR1 LGHDT and CDR2 YNNKEL (reference sequence).